This entry concerns a single T cell receptor beta chain. Sequenced by immunoSEQ multiplex PCR; TCRdb stores in-frame clones only, minus some. The top ten hold roughly 13% of the sample, which has over 200,000 clones, about four fifths seen once. The V end was cut by 6 bases, the J end by 11 bases, with 11 bases between. The CDR3 contains 12 residues. Germline V gene data show CDR1 as MDHEN and CDR2 as SYDVKM. This sample was included in a study of control samples from healthy donors and cancer patients. This TCR derives from a woman in her sixties with lung cancer. The chain employs TRBV28 and TRBJ1-6; D not certain. The sample comprised PBMCs. CDR3 DNA sequence: TGTGCCAGCAGCCAAACCCATGCACCCCTCCACTTT. It encodes CASSQTHAPLHF.